This T cell receptor (beta chain) was sequenced during a study of blood T cell repertoires in COVID-19. Background on the study: The United States, Italy and Spain provided the acute and convalescent COVID-19 samples. T cells, B-cell-depleted T cells, or PBMCs supplied cDNA or gDNA.

The germline CDR1 and CDR2 sequences are MDHEN and SYDVKM. V gave up 7 bases and J gave up 1 base; unmatched junction bases: 6. This CDR3 is 15 amino acids long. Profiling relied on immunoSEQ multiplex PCR, and the TCRdb table lists in-frame clones only, not all of them. This sample yields under 300,000 clones, of which 75% to 90% are seen a single time; under 10% belongs to the top ten. This chain joins TRBV28 and TRBJ1-3; 8 nucleotides agree with TRBD1. This clonotype was obtained from a man aged 35 to 55 who had recovered from COVID-19. The source material was PBMCs or T cells enriched from blood (not recorded which). The CDR3 loop reads CASIIQGGSGNTIYF. The CDR3 DNA follows: TGTGCCAGCATTATACAGGGGGGATCTGGAAACACCATATATTTT. The variable domain in full, with the rest retrieved from reference TRBV28 and TRBJ1-3, is DVKVTQSSRYLVKRTGEKVFLECVQDMDHENMFWYRQDPGLGLRLIYFSYDVKMKEKGDIPEGYSVSREKKERFSLILESASTNQTSMYLCASIIQGGSGNTIYFGEGSWLTVV.